This entry lists 29 T cell receptor beta chains sequenced from one sample in a study of shared clonotypes between healthy human individuals. The protocol was immunoSEQ multiplex PCR, while the TCRdb copy is restricted to in-frame clones and leaves out a portion. This table has under 600,000 clones, more than 95% appearing once. The sample comprised naive CD4+ T cells sorted from blood. Subset meaning: CD45RA+ positively selected. These receptors all stem from a woman aged 25 to 39 in good health.

This clone was detected once. V is TRBV5-1 and J is TRBJ2-7, with D unresolved. Trimming pared 2 bases from V and 3 bases from J, leaving 3 bases between. CDR3 length: 11 residues. The germline V gene has CDR1 SGHRS and CDR2 YFSETQ. CDR3 amino acids: CASSFRYEQYF. The CDR3 DNA follows: TGCGCCAGCAGCTTCCGCTACGAGCAGTACTTC.

V usage is TRBV11-2 and J usage is TRBJ1-5; no reliable D call. With 5 bases removed from V and 4 bases from J, the gap between germline ends came to 6 bases. Germline-derived CDR1 and CDR2 are SGHAT and FQNNGV. The CDR3 is made up of 12 amino acids. The CDR3 DNA is TGTGCCAGCAGCCAAGAGAATCAGCCCCAGCATTTT. It translates to CASSQENQPQHF.

The CDR3 is CASSHRLAQRTDTQYF. The CDR3 DNA reads as TGTGCCAGCAGCCACCGACTAGCACAACGCACAGATACGCAGTATTTT. The J gene is TRBJ2-3, the V gene TRBV11-2, with 7 bases matching TRBD2. CDR3 length: 16 amino acids. The ends lost 5 bases at V and 1 base at J; junction bases unmatched: 9. CDR1 and CDR2 from the germline V gene are SGHAT and FQNNGV.

V usage is TRBV10-1 and J usage is TRBJ2-3; D uncertain. The V gene lost 0 bases and the J gene lost 2 bases, with 9 bases spanning the gap. CDR3 size: 15 residues. The germline gives CDR1 WNHNN, CDR2 SYGVQD (reference sequence). The CDR3 region is CASSESQLITDTQYF. The CDR3 bases are TGCGCCAGCAGTGAGTCGCAGTTAATCACAGATACGCAGTATTTT.

The chain employs TRBV2 and TRBJ2-7, with TRBD2 matching 12 bases. This CDR3 is built from 15 residues. With V trimmed by 6 bases and J by 3 bases, 6 bases remained unmatched. CDR1 and CDR2 (germline): SNHLY, FYNNEI. CDR3 sequence: CASRRGLAGNYEQYF. For the CDR3, the DNA is TGTGCCAGCAGGCGCGGACTAGCGGGAAACTACGAGCAGTACTTC.

The chain uses TRBV7-9 and TRBJ1-1, with a possible D match to TRBD1 (6 bases). The CDR3 extends over 15 amino acids. Trimming took 7 bases from V and 3 from J, leaving 18 bases between them. Germline lookup yields CDR1 SEHNR and CDR2 FQNEAQ (reference sequence). CDR3 protein: CASTKRGAPDTEAFF. CDR3 in DNA: TGTGCCAGCACCAAAAGGGGGGCGCCGGACACTGAAGCTTTCTTT.

CDR3 DNA sequence: TGTGCCAGCAGTCTCCGCCGAGGGCCTGATGGCTACACCTTC. The encoded protein is CASSLRRGPDGYTF. The V call is TRBV6-5, the J call TRBJ1-2, with D unclear. V was shortened by 5 bases and J by 6 bases, with 16 bases between the two germline ends. The germline V gene encodes CDR1 MNHEY and CDR2 SVGAGI. There are 14 residues in the CDR3.

V is TRBV4-2 and J is TRBJ2-4, with TRBD1 matching over 7 bases. The V gene's germline CDR1 is LGHNA and CDR2 YNFKEQ. With V trimmed by 3 bases and J by 8 bases, 10 bases remained unmatched. The CDR3 length is 15 residues. CDR3 DNA: TGTGCCAGCAGCCAGACAGGGCCGAATCAGGACATTCAGTACTTC. Protein sequence: CASSQTGPNQDIQYF.

This chain links TRBV11-2 with TRBJ1-3; D is perhaps TRBD1 (6 bases). The CDR3 totals 15 residues. The V and J ends lost 5 bases and 0 bases respectively, with 11 bases between them. CDR1 and CDR2 (germline): SGHAT, FQNNGV. The CDR3 loop is CASSLQTGSGNTIYF. The DNA for the CDR3 is TGTGCCAGCAGCCTACAGACAGGCTCTGGAAACACCATATATTTT.

This chain connects TRBV5-1 to TRBJ2-1, with D possibly called TRBD1 or TRBD2 (5 bases each). CDR1 is SGHRS and CDR2 is YFSETQ in the germline V gene. The CDR3 spans 17 residues. V lost 0 bases to trimming and J lost 0 bases, with 13 bases between them. The CDR3 DNA reads TGCGCCAGCAGCTTGGGATATGGGGGAGTCTCCTACAATGAGCAGTTCTTC. This gives the protein CASSLGYGGVSYNEQFF.

The chain uses TRBV12-5 and TRBJ2-1, with D perhaps TRBD1 or TRBD2 (5 bases each). Germline assignment: CDR1 LGHNT and CDR2 FRNRAP. The CDR3 loop spans 13 amino acids. The V gene lost 2 bases and the J gene lost 10 bases, with 12 bases spanning the gap. CDR3 amino acids: CASGLPGSPEQFF. CDR3 nucleotide sequence: TGTGCTAGTGGTTTGCCAGGGAGTCCGGAGCAGTTCTTC.

The V call is TRBV19, the J call TRBJ1-5; D uncertain. The CDR3 length is 13 residues. The germline V gene encodes CDR1 LNHDA and CDR2 SQIVND (reference sequence). V was pared by 1 base and J by 5 bases, with 6 bases between. The CDR3 spells CASSIAVDQPQHF. CDR3 bases: TGTGCCAGTAGTATAGCAGTAGATCAGCCCCAGCATTTT.

V usage is TRBV7-9 and J usage is TRBJ2-7; 9 bases map to TRBD2. Germline V gene data show CDR1 as SEHNR and CDR2 as FQNEAQ (reference sequence). This CDR3 has 16 amino acids. J gave up 4 bases and V 5 bases, and 12 bases lay outside the gene matches. The CDR3 DNA reads TGTGCCAGCAGCCAAGTTATGGGTAGCGGGAGTTACGAGCAGTACTTC. Protein product: CASSQVMGSGSYEQYF.

As concerns this clone: A junction boundary mismatches the germline segment, possibly from a read error. The chain joins TRBV11-2 to TRBJ1-2, with TRBD1 as a possible D gene (5 bases). CDR1 is SGHAT and CDR2 is FQNNGV in the germline V gene. The CDR3 is made up of 15 amino acids. CDR3 in DNA: TGTGCCAGCAGCCTAGACAGAATCGCAAAAAATGGCTACACCTTC. Protein product: CASSLDRIAKNGYTF. The complete variable domain, with remaining parts taken from reference TRBV11-2 and TRBJ1-2, reads EAGVAQSPRYKIIEKRQSVAFWCNPISGHATLYWYQQILGQGPKLLIQFQNNGVVDDSQLPKDRFSAERLKGVDSTLKIQPAKLEDSAVYLCASSLDRIAKNGYTFGSGTRLTVV.

The rearrangement uses TRBV7-9 and TRBJ2-1, with 8 bases lining up with TRBD2. CDR1 SEHNR and CDR2 FQNEAQ come from the germline V gene (reference sequence). This CDR3 spans 16 amino acids. The V segment lost 5 bases and the J segment 4 bases; nucleotides outside the gene matches: 10. CDR3 loop: CASSRAGSGKYNEQFF. In nucleotides, the CDR3 is TGTGCCAGCAGCCGAGCGGGTAGCGGGAAGTACAATGAGCAGTTCTTC.

The chain employs TRBV7-2 and TRBJ1-2, with 8 bases identical to TRBD1. V shed 1 base, J shed 14 bases, and the junction held 12 bases outside the gene matches. In germline, CDR1 is SGHTA, CDR2 FQGNSA. The CDR3 spans 14 residues. CDR3 coding DNA: TGTGCCAGCAGCTTAGGAGGGACAGGCCCTAAGAGGACCTTC. Protein sequence: CASSLGGTGPKRTF.

This clone was detected once. CDR3 sequence reads: CASSLNGREQFF. The CDR3 DNA follows: TGTGCCAGCAGCCTAAATGGGAGGGAGCAGTTCTTC. V gene TRBV11-3 combines with J gene TRBJ2-1, with D possibly being TRBD2 (6 bases). Germline CDR1 is SGHNT and CDR2 is YENEEA. CDR3 length: 12 amino acids. V dropped 5 bases and J dropped 10 bases, with 12 bases sitting between them.

This chain's CDR3 is CASSQGRAGTNYNEQFF. DNA for the CDR3: TGTGCCAGCAGCCAAGGTCGGGCGGGAACAAACTACAATGAGCAGTTCTTC. The J gene is TRBJ2-1, the V gene TRBV4-2; D possibly corresponds to TRBD2 (6 bases). The CDR3 sequence is 17 residues long. The germline gives CDR1 LGHNA, CDR2 YNFKEQ. Trimming cost V 1 base and J 3 bases, with 16 bases left between them.

The chain joins TRBV30 to TRBJ1-5, with D tentatively TRBD1 (5 bases). The CDR3 is made up of 15 amino acids. Trimming stripped 2 bases from V and 4 bases from J, with 15 bases between. Germline assignment: CDR1 GTSNPN and CDR2 SVGIG (reference sequence). The CDR3 DNA sequence: TGTGCCTGGAGTCCCGGGACTACGAAAAATCAGCCCCAGCATTTT. Translated: CAWSPGTTKNQPQHF.

The chain combines TRBV28 with TRBJ2-1, with D tentatively TRBD1 (5 bases). The CDR3 runs to 15 residues. Germline V lookup: CDR1 MDHEN, CDR2 SYDVKM. The germline V and J ends were trimmed by 0 bases and 6 bases, with 12 bases remaining between them. In DNA form, the CDR3 reads TGTGCCAGCAGTTTATGGAGACAGCTAGGCAATGAGCAGTTCTTC. This codes for CASSLWRQLGNEQFF.

The V call is TRBV6-1, the J call TRBJ1-2; D ambiguous. Trimming left V 0 bases short and J 6 bases short, with 8 bases between. The CDR3 spans 13 residues. In germline, CDR1 is MNHNS, CDR2 SASEGT. CDR3 sequence reads: CASSEAYVHGYTF. CDR3 coding DNA: TGTGCCAGCAGTGAAGCGTATGTTCATGGCTACACCTTC.

DNA of the CDR3: TGTGCCAGCAGTGCGACTAGCGGGAGCTACGAGCAGTACTTC. As protein: CASSATSGSYEQYF. The chain recombines TRBV6-4 with TRBJ2-7; 12 bases are a match to TRBD2. V trimming: 4 bases; J trimming: 3 bases; junction bases outside the gene matches: 1. CDR1 and CDR2 (germline): MRHNA, SNTAGT. This CDR3 contains 14 residues.

V is TRBV30 and J is TRBJ2-1; D might be TRBD2 (5 bases). Trimming removed 1 base from V and 4 bases from J, with 20 bases in between. CDR3 size: 17 residues. Per germline, CDR1 GTSNPN and CDR2 SVGIG (reference sequence). The CDR3 protein is CAWSGLLEKTLYNEQFF. In DNA, the CDR3 is TGTGCCTGGAGTGGCCTACTAGAGAAGACCCTTTACAATGAGCAGTTCTTC.

The J gene is TRBJ2-7, the V gene TRBV28; 10 nucleotides match TRBD2. The trim removed 7 bases at V and 3 bases at J, leaving 6 bases unmatched. The CDR3 spans 14 residues. Germline CDR1 and CDR2: MDHEN and SYDVKM. CDR3: CASTFLAGDYEQYF. For the CDR3, the DNA is TGTGCCAGCACTTTCCTAGCGGGAGACTACGAGCAGTACTTC.

This sequence joins TRBV4-1 and TRBJ2-2; 9 bases map to TRBD2. Trimming cost V 3 bases and J 5 bases; bases outside gene matches: 4. This CDR3 spans 15 amino acids. Germline assignment: CDR1 MGHRA and CDR2 YSYEKL. CDR3 nucleotide sequence: TGCGCCAGCAGCCAGCTAGCGGGAAAAACCGGGGAGCTGTTTTTT. Translated: CASSQLAGKTGELFF.

V and J are TRBV30 and TRBJ1-3, with D perhaps matching TRBD1 (5 bases). Germline V gene lookup returns CDR1 GTSNPN and CDR2 SVGIG (reference sequence). Trimming left V 0 bases short and J 1 base short, with 7 bases between. This CDR3 has 14 amino acids. Written as DNA, the CDR3 is TGTGCCTGGAGTGTCCGACAGTCTGGAAACACCATATATTTT. Amino acid sequence: CAWSVRQSGNTIYF.

V is TRBV19 and J is TRBJ2-2; 11 positions match TRBD2. The J segment lost 5 bases and the V segment lost 7 bases, leaving 3 bases of the junction unmatched. CDR1 and CDR2 from the germline V gene are LNHDA and SQIVND (reference sequence). The CDR3 is 14 residues long. The CDR3 sequence: CASTSGRRTGELFF. In nucleotides, the CDR3 is TGTGCCAGTACTAGCGGGAGGCGTACCGGGGAGCTGTTTTTT. Variable domain in full (rest from reference TRBV19 and TRBJ2-2): DGGITQSPKYLFRKEGQNVTLSCEQNLNHDAMYWYRQDPGQGLRLIYYSQIVNDFQKGDIAEGYSVSREKKESFPLTVTSAQKNPTAFYLCASTSGRRTGELFFGEGSRLTVL.

The chain links TRBV28 to TRBJ1-2, with 9 bases lining up with TRBD1. V was clipped by 1 base and J by 7 bases; unmatched bases: 10. The germline V gene has CDR1 MDHEN and CDR2 SYDVKM. This CDR3 comprises 16 residues. This chain's CDR3 is CASSLSLGRDRAGYTF. CDR3 coding DNA: TGTGCCAGCAGTTTATCTCTAGGGAGGGACAGGGCTGGCTACACCTTC.

This CDR3 reads CAWSRASRTEAFF. The CDR3 DNA sequence: TGTGCCTGGAGCAGGGCCTCCCGGACTGAAGCTTTCTTT. The chain is built from TRBV30 and TRBJ1-1; a possible D gene is TRBD1 (5 bases). Trimming took off 3 bases at V and 5 bases at J, with 13 bases between the two ends. Germline CDR1 GTSNPN, CDR2 SVGIG (reference sequence). The length of the CDR3 is 13 residues.